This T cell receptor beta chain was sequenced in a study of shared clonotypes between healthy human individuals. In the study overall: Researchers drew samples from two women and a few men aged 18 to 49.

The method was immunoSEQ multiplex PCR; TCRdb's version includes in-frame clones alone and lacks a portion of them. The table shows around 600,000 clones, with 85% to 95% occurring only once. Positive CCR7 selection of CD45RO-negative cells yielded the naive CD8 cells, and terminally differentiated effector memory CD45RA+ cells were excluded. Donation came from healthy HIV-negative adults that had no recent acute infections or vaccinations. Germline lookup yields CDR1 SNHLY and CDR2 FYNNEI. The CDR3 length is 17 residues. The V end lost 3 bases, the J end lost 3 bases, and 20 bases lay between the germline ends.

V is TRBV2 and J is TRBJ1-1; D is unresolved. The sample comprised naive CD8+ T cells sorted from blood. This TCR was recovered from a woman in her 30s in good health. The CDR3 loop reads CASSDPRPQTAYTEAFF. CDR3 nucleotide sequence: TGTGCCAGCAGTGACCCCCGACCCCAGACGGCGTACACTGAAGCTTTCTTT.